This entry features one T cell receptor beta chain sequence. Its antigen remains unknown. The genomic DNA of each subset was split evenly across several immunoSEQ plates. Generated by immunoSEQ multiplex PCR, the TCRdb table keeps only in-frame clones and is missing some. The table includes some 450,000 clones, approximately 80% detected once. V was cut by 5 bases and J by 3 bases, with 11 bases left in between. Germline-derived CDR1 and CDR2 are SGHTA and FQGTGA. This CDR3 contains 15 residues. This record belongs to a study of shared clonotypes between healthy human individuals. In the study overall: Donors consisted of two women and a few men between 18 and 49.

The study's findings and limits: Only blood was sampled; tissue repertoires likely differ.

Sequencing input: PBMCs. This clonotype originated in a woman aged 40 to 50 in good health. Some clones in this sample may be carry-over from other donors' samples. The V call is TRBV7-3, the J call TRBJ2-6, with D possibly TRBD2 on 6 matching bases. Written as DNA, the CDR3 is TGTGCCAGCAGCCGCGGGGCTATTGGGGCCAACGTCCTGACTTTC. Protein sequence: CASSRGAIGANVLTF.